The 12 T cell receptor beta chains below were found in one sample sequenced in a study of spatial heterogeneity in lung cancer. The time point here: sample taken at primary tumor resection. TCRdb independently ran MiXCR on the 5' RACE reads; one entry per CDR3 protein. Among tens of thousands of distinct CDR3 sequences listed, more than 5% were seen once. Sample: PBMCs, taken at surgery. These receptors were obtained from a male donor with early-stage non-small cell lung cancer.

The table lists this clonotype with a few counts. V gene TRBV5-4 combines with J gene TRBJ1-1, with D uncertain. Germline V CDR1 and CDR2: SGHNT, YYREEE (reference sequence). Trimming left V 4 bases short and J 0 bases short, with 13 bases between. There are 15 residues in the CDR3. CDR3 residues: CASSDRLLMNTEAFF. The CDR3 coding sequence is TGTGCCAGCAGCGACCGACTGCTAATGAACACTGAAGCTTTCTTT.

In its sample, this clonotype was seen many times. The chain uses TRBV11-2 and TRBJ2-5, with 8 bases matching TRBD2. The CDR3 totals 17 residues. Per the germline V gene, CDR1 is SGHAT and CDR2 is FQNNGV. The junction had 10 bases not matched to a gene; V was cut back by 0 bases and J by 4 bases. CDR3 bases: TGTGCCAGCAGCTTAGAAAGGTCCAGCGGGAGCGGAGAGACCCAGTACTTC. Translated: CASSLERSSGSGETQYF.

This rearrangement joins TRBV28 to TRBJ1-5; a possible D gene is TRBD1 (6 bases). Per germline, CDR1 MDHEN and CDR2 SYDVKM. With 6 bases removed from V and 4 bases from J, the gap between germline ends came to 13 bases. This CDR3 region has 14 residues. The DNA for the CDR3 is TGTGCCAGCAGCGGCGGACAGATAAATCAGCCCCAGCATTTT. It codes for CASSGGQINQPQHF. Combining the CDR3 with reference TRBV28 and TRBJ1-5 gives the whole variable domain DVKVTQSSRYLVKRTGEKVFLECVQDMDHENMFWYRQDPGLGLRLIYFSYDVKMKEKGDIPEGYSVSREKKERFSLILESASTNQTSMYLCASSGGQINQPQHFGDGTRLSIL.

This clonotype was recorded many times. The gene calls are TRBV7-2 and TRBJ1-3, with TRBD1 matching over 7 bases. Germline CDR1 reads SGHTA; CDR2 reads FQGNSA. The CDR3 loop spans 13 amino acids. V was pared by 5 bases and J by 2 bases, with 0 bases of the junction left unmatched. In DNA form, the CDR3 reads TGTGCCAGCAGCGGACAGGCTGGAAACACCATATATTTT. This translates into CASSGQAGNTIYF.

This clonotype was counted only a few times. V usage is TRBV2 and J usage is TRBJ2-2; D is ambiguous. The CDR3 has 14 amino acids. CDR1 SNHLY and CDR2 FYNNEI come from the germline V gene. V was clipped by 3 bases and J by 6 bases, with 11 bases between them. Here the CDR3 DNA reads TGTGCCAGCAGTGATGGGCGGTTCCCCGGGGAGCTGTTTTTT. Protein sequence: CASSDGRFPGELFF.

This clonotype has a count of ten or more. V gene TRBV5-1 combines with J gene TRBJ2-1, with D maybe TRBD2 (5 bases). The CDR3 has 14 residues. The V end was cut by 1 base, the J end by 8 bases, with 13 bases between. Germline CDR1 reads SGHRS; CDR2 reads YFSETQ. DNA of the CDR3: TGCGCCAGCAGCTTGACGGGATCCTCCCATGAGCAGTTCTTC. Translation: CASSLTGSSHEQFF.

There are many counts of this clonotype. The chain has TRBV27 and TRBJ1-3; TRBD1 might be the D (5 bases). This CDR3 region has 15 residues. The V and J ends lost 5 bases and 2 bases respectively, with 13 bases between them. Germline values: CDR1 MNHEY, CDR2 SMNVEV (reference sequence). The CDR3 DNA sequence: TGTGCCAGCAGTCTGGGAGGGGTTGCTGGAAACACCATATATTTT. Translating it yields CASSLGGVAGNTIYF.

This clonotype has ten or more counts. At one boundary the junction diverges from the germline segment, which might be a read error. The V and J genes are TRBV10-3 and TRBJ2-1; a possible D gene is TRBD2 (6 bases). Germline V CDR1 and CDR2: ENHRY, SYGVKD. This CDR3 is built from 13 residues. The CDR3 coding sequence is TGTGCCATCAGTGAGTCTGAGACTAGACGGTTAGTCTTC. It yields the protein CAISESETRRLVF.

This clonotype was counted at least ten times. The CDR3 region is CASNPQADTIYF. The CDR3 DNA sequence: TGTGCCAGCAATCCACAGGCGGACACCATATATTTT. This chain joins TRBV7-9 and TRBJ1-3; D is possibly TRBD1 (5 bases). V was clipped by 7 bases and J by 8 bases, with 12 bases between them. Germline V gives CDR1 SEHNR, CDR2 FQNEAQ (reference sequence). CDR3 length: 12 residues.

In its sample, this clonotype was seen many times. The chain is built from TRBV28 and TRBJ2-5, with D unresolved. CDR3 size: 15 residues. Trimming stripped 3 bases from V and 3 bases from J, with 14 bases between. Per the germline V gene, CDR1 is MDHEN and CDR2 is SYDVKM. CDR3 loop: CASSLFLDLKETQYF. CDR3 sequence (DNA): TGTGCCAGCAGTTTGTTCTTAGATCTTAAAGAGACCCAGTACTTC.

This clonotype has ten or more counts. V and J are TRBV4-1 and TRBJ2-1; D possibly matches TRBD1 or TRBD2 (6 bases each). The CDR3 extends over 20 amino acids. Germline-derived CDR1 and CDR2 are MGHRA and YSYEKL. V lost 2 bases, J lost 2 bases, and 25 bases lay in between. CDR3 residues: CASSQFLRGGSLSPYNEQFF. CDR3 sequence (DNA): TGCGCCAGCAGCCAATTTCTCAGGGGAGGAAGCCTCTCTCCCTACAATGAGCAGTTCTTC.

This chain links TRBV3-1 with TRBJ2-1, with 12 bases aligning to TRBD2. After removal of 5 bases from V and 8 bases from J, the junction contained 10 bases not matched to a gene. Germline CDR1 is LGHDT and CDR2 is YNNKEL (reference sequence). The CDR3 contains 16 residues. Written as DNA, the CDR3 is TGTGCCAGCAGCTTCTCTAGCGGGAGGGTGGAGGATGAGCAGTTCTTC. Translated, it gives CASSFSSGRVEDEQFF.